What follows is one T cell receptor (beta chain) and its context. This clonotype was seen at least ten times. Its antigen remains undetermined. No base-level quality is on record; no much larger clone is a single base apart. This specimen belongs to a study of breast tumors, draining lymph nodes, adjacent tissues listed by TCRdb under 2016. About the full investigation: Breast cancer patients provided tumor, adjacent nontumor tissue and axillary lymph nodes, and the study compared the TCR beta repertoires across these three sources. In human breast cancer, the study set out to evaluate how tumor, surrounding tissue and draining lymph node repertoires relate to one another and whether T cells may move between these sites.

The CDR3 numbers 13 residues from cysteine through phenylalanine. This entry keeps only the CDR3 DNA: 39 bases, framed from base 1. V is pared back by 3 bases and J by 6 bases, with 11 bases lying between the germline termini. CDR1 KGHDR and CDR2 SFDVKD were looked up in the germline V gene. Sequencing instrument: Illumina HiSeq 2000. TCR beta chain libraries were generated by multiplex PCR amplification. The amplified TCR beta chain products were analyzed by high-throughput sequencing. TCRdb handled the public reads itself, with Q25 trimming in fastp and clone calling in MiXCR, and kept productive beta chains. Merged by CDR3 protein, the rows form single entries marked with the most common genes and DNA. The sample profile shows more than 200,000 distinct CDR3 sequences; 32% of them were found once. The ten biggest clones cover around 1.4% of the sample. On the study overall, not on this receptor specifically: The conclusion that tumor T cells originate in lymph nodes was presented as consistent with a hypothesis rather than as directly demonstrated. A scenario in which most tumor T cells derive from the lymph node and then expand within tumor tissue was judged to be consistent with the data. T-cell repertoire diversity in tumors was found to be lower than in lymph nodes but higher than in nontumor tissue, and preferential V and J gene usage was observed. The similarity between tumor and nontumor tissue repertoires was significantly greater in luminal-like breast cancer than in basal-like breast cancer.

Lymph node samples were obtained from the axillary draining lymph nodes of breast cancer patients. The material sequenced was axillary lymph node tissue. The V and J genes are TRBV24-1 and TRBJ2-7; TRBD1 is perhaps the D gene, given 5 matching bases. This TCR derives from a female donor with breast cancer. Some clones in this sample may be carry-over from other donors' samples. The CDR3 corresponds to CATSDSVRVEQYF. The sequence in DNA is TGTGCCACCAGTGATAGTGTCAGGGTCGAGCAGTACTTC.